Listed here is a single T cell receptor beta chain. Its recognized antigen is unknown. This specimen comes from a study of T cells expressing NK-cell markers (TCRdb year 2020). Regarding the research as a whole: Fewer than ten donors provided sorted CD3+CD56+NKG2C+, CD3+CD56+NKG2C- and CD3+CD56-NKG2C+ T-cell subsets, whose TCR beta-chain repertoires were profiled. Randomly selected healthy volunteers, three men and five women, were used as the eight sequenced donors. The libraries were sequenced on Illumina HiSeq 2000/2500, MiSeq or NextSeq, producing 2 x 150 bp reads. Among the eight sequenced donors, only one was HCMV-seronegative, while the other seven were HCMV-seropositive.

HCMV serostatus was determined by detecting HCMV-specific IgG in serum with a commercial ELISA kit. Ficoll density gradient centrifugation was used to isolate peripheral blood mononuclear cells from blood. From the germline V gene, CDR1 is SGHVS and CDR2 is FNYEAQ. Counted from cysteine to phenylalanine, this CDR3 has 17 amino acids. DNA for this receptor is not on file. These reads were obtained on an Illumina HiSeq 2000. TCR beta cDNA libraries were made by 5'RACE template switching that added a universal primer site and unique molecular identifiers. Synthesis of cDNA was primed from the TCR beta constant segment and was followed by two consecutive PCR amplification steps. From the authors' description of their analysis: MIGEC was used to demultiplex reads and group reads by UMI, and MiTCR was used to assemble and quantify clonotypes. To exclude erroneous sequences, any TCR cDNA sequence not supported by at least two reads was discarded. Downstream repertoire analysis used the tcR package, and clonotypes were matched across fractions by CDR3 nucleotide sequence plus V segment. VDJmatch was used to annotate antigen specificity against VDJdb, with one amino acid substitution in CDR3 permitted. Following TCRdb reprocessing, every CDR3 protein sequence forms one entry, and DNA is not provided. The V and J calls were determined by TCRdb, not by the authors. The table for this sample records 150,000 to 200,000 distinct CDR3 sequences. The ten largest make up roughly 18% of the sample.

Study-wide findings and limitations: Those dominant clonotypes were again the most abundant among CD3+CD56-NKG2C+ cells in a few donors, at about 28.3-60.1%. For five or six donors, the dominant CD3+CD56+NKG2C+ clonotypes were among the top 10 CD8+ clonotypes and accounted for roughly 1.0-7.5% of CD8+ T cells. It remained unclear whether the expanded NKG2C-expressing T cell clones were specific for HCMV antigens.

The TCR comes from a woman between 18 and 70 years old in good health. Sample: blood T cells: a sorted CD56 or NKG2C T cell subset, CD4+ or CD8+ T cells, or bulk PBMC T cells (not recorded which). The receptor chain draws on TRBV7-6 and TRBJ2-5; TCRdb's D call of TRBD1 is untestable without DNA. The CDR3 is CASRPTPRGGPGETQYF.